This section outlines one TCR beta chain sequence together with its context. This sample was included in a study of stem cell transplantation in POMP-related autoinflammatory disease. Sequenced by immunoSEQ multiplex PCR; TCRdb stores in-frame clones only, minus some. The sample lists about 68,000 clones; roughly 93% were seen once. CDR3 size: 14 residues. With V trimmed by 4 bases and J by 5 bases, 7 bases remained unmatched. The germline gives CDR1 SGHKS, CDR2 YYEKEE (reference sequence). J is TRBJ2-5 and V is TRBV5-5, with 8 nucleotides matching TRBD2. This TCR was recovered from a human patient with POMP-related autoinflammation and immune dysregulation (PRAID). The graft donor may have given rise to some T cells. Sequences were derived from CD4+ T cells from PBMCs, sampled after stem cell transplantation. The CDR3 loop reads CASSKAGDRETQYF. Here the CDR3 DNA reads TGTGCCAGCAGCAAAGCGGGAGACCGGGAGACCCAGTACTTC.